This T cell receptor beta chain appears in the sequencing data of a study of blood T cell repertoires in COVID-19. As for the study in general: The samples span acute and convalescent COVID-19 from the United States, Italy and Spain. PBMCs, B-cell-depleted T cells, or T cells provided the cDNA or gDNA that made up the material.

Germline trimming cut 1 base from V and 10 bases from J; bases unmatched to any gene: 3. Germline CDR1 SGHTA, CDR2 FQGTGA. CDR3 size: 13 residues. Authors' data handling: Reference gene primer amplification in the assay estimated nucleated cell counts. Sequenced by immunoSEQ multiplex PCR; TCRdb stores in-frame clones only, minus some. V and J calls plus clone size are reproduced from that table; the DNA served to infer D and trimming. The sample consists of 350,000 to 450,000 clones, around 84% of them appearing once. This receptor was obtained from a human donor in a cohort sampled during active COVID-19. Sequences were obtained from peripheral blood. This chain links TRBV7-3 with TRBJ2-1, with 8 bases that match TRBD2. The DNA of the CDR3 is TGTGCCAGCAGCTTAATGGCTAGCGGGGAGCAGTTCTTC. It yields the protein CASSLMASGEQFF.